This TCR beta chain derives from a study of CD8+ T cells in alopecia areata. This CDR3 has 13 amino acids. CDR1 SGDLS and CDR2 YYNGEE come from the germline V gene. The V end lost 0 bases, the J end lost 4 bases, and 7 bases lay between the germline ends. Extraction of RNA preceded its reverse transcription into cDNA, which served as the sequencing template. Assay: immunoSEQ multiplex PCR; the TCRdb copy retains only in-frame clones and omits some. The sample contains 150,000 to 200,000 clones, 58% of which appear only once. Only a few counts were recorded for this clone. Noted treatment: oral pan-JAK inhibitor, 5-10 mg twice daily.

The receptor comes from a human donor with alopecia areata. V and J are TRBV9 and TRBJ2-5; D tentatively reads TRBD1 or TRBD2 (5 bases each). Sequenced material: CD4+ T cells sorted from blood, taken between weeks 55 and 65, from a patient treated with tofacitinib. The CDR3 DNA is TGTGCCAGCAGCGTAGCGGGACGAGAGACCCAGTACTTC. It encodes CASSVAGRETQYF.